This T cell receptor beta chain was retrieved from a study of cytomegalovirus exposure and HLA in healthy donors. PCR amplification relied on 60 Vbeta primers (plus 13 Jbeta primers). Assay: immunoSEQ multiplex PCR; the TCRdb copy retains only in-frame clones and omits some. The repertoire holds 150,000 to 200,000 clones, about four fifths seen once, with around 2% in the top ten. The germline V gene encodes CDR1 MGHRA and CDR2 YSYEKL. The CDR3 has 18 amino acids. Findings of the study overall: The authors considered a cluster of highly shared sequence variants likely to be a sequencing artifact.

Points on this clone: The antigen is unknown. Germline is not matched at one junction end, which may reflect a read error.

The sample was PBMCs. The sequence was collected from a man aged 18-30 years in good health and CMV-seronegative. The chain carries TRBV4-1 and TRBJ2-6; 11 bases align to TRBD2. CDR3 amino acids: CASSRTSGRGSGANGLTF. Written as DNA, the CDR3 is TGCGCCAGCAGCCGCACTAGCGGGAGAGGCTCTGGGGCCAACGGCCTGACTTTC.